This TCR beta chain came from a study of OX40 agonist ivuxolimab in advanced cancers. Overall study: Ivuxolimab, an antibody acting as an agonist of OX40 (CD134), was used to treat patients. While on treatment, patients had intravenous ivuxolimab at 0.01 to 10 mg/kg every 2 weeks. Two patients with cutaneous melanoma and one with hepatocellular carcinoma, three in total, showed partial responses.

CDR1 and CDR2 (germline): SEHNR, FQNEAQ (reference sequence). Deletions cut 1 base from V and 1 base from J, with 10 bases between. CDR3 length equals 16 residues. As concerns this clone: Its target is unknown.

General study points: Circulating CD4+ and CD8+ T cells showed clonal expansion by week 6 at 0.1 to 3.0 mg/kg.

Using immunoSEQ multiplex PCR, the repertoire was profiled, and TCRdb retains in-frame clones only, with some absent. The sample includes about 18,000 clones, 60% to 70% of them seen just once. The clonotype was recovered from an adult with an advanced solid tumor such as melanoma, head and neck, liver or kidney cancer. The chain joins TRBV7-9 to TRBJ2-2; D might be TRBD1 (6 bases). Sample: CD4+ or CD8+ T cells sorted from blood, taken in a trial of the OX40 agonist ivuxolimab. The CDR3 DNA reads TGTGCCAGCAGCTTAGTGGGACAAAGGAACACCGGGGAGCTGTTTTTT. Translation gives CASSLVGQRNTGELFF.